This TCR beta chain was retrieved from a study of T cells expressing NK-cell markers. As for the study in general: Most of the eight sequenced donors tested HCMV-seropositive; one tested seronegative. General study points: NKG2C+ dominant clonotypes from several donors made up roughly 1.0-7.0% of CD8+ T cells. Certain NKG2C+ T cell clones were expanded, and their HCMV specificity remained unclear.

The CDR3 loop spans 15 amino acids. The germline V gene encodes CDR1 SQVTM and CDR2 ANQGSEA. 5'RACE template switching with UMIs generated TCR beta cDNA. Reanalyzing the 5' RACE reads, TCRdb keeps one entry per CDR3 protein, without DNA. This sample contains around 260,000 distinct CDR3 sequences. Turning to this clonotype: Its antigen remains unidentified.

The sequenced sample was blood T cells: a sorted CD56 or NKG2C T cell subset, CD4+ or CD8+ T cells, or bulk PBMC T cells (not recorded which). The chain recombines TRBV29-1 with TRBJ2-2; TCRdb indicates TRBD1, and absent DNA this call remains unverified. This sequence was found in a woman aged 18-70 years in good health. The CDR3 sequence is CSAPNPSANTGELFF.